These 32 T cell receptor beta chains share one sample of origin, sequenced in a study of T cell responses to AZD1222 COVID-19 vaccine. The table came from immunoSEQ multiplex PCR; TCRdb's copy has only in-frame clones and leaves some out. In the table there are approximately 74,000 clones, roughly 87% of which are singletons. The material was peripheral blood, obtained 28 days after the second AZD1222 dose. Source of these receptors: an adult who received the AZD1222 COVID-19 vaccine.

The chain couples TRBV4-3 to TRBJ2-1, with a weak D call TRBD2 (6 bases). The germline CDR1 and CDR2 sequences are LGHNA and YSLEER. This CDR3 is built from 16 residues. The V and J ends lost 0 bases and 1 base respectively, with 10 bases between them. In DNA, the CDR3 is TGCGCCAGCAGCCAAGAACTCGGGAGATCCTACAATGAGCAGTTCTTC. Its translation: CASSQELGRSYNEQFF.

Concerning this clone: The sample carries other DNA sequences with the same CDR3. J is TRBJ2-5 and V is TRBV7-3; D might be TRBD2 (6 bases). Germline CDR1 and CDR2: SGHTA and FQGTGA. This CDR3 contains 14 residues. Between the trimmed V and J ends, which lost 1 base and 4 bases, there was a span of 10 bases. DNA for the CDR3: TGTGCCAGCAGCTTAAATGGAGGGACAGAGACCCAGTACTTC. Its protein product is CASSLNGGTETQYF.

The chain links TRBV29-1 to TRBJ1-1; D is possibly TRBD1 (5 bases). Germline CDR1 SQVTM, CDR2 ANQGSEA. Between the trimmed V and J ends, which lost 6 bases and 10 bases, there was a span of 15 bases. The CDR3 is 11 residues long. In nucleotides, the CDR3 is TGCAGCGTCCGACGGGGCCGGAGAGCTTTCTTT. This codes for CSVRRGRRAFF.

V usage is TRBV19 and J usage is TRBJ2-1, with a tentative D call TRBD2 (6 bases). Germline CDR1 LNHDA, CDR2 SQIVND (reference sequence). The CDR3 has 17 residues. The germline V and J ends were trimmed by 3 bases and 2 bases, with 17 bases remaining between them. CDR3 bases: TGTGCCAGTAGTATGTGGAGGGCGGGAATAACCTACAATGAGCAGTTCTTC. Its protein is CASSMWRAGITYNEQFF.

The J gene is TRBJ2-2, the V gene TRBV27, with unresolved D. The CDR3 length is 11 residues. V lost 8 bases, J lost 3 bases, and 4 bases lay in between. Germline assignment: CDR1 MNHEY and CDR2 SMNVEV (reference sequence). The CDR3 region is CASRDTGELFF. The CDR3 nucleotides read TGTGCCAGCCGCGACACCGGGGAGCTGTTTTTT.

The V gene is TRBV4-1, the J gene TRBJ2-7; 8 bases agree with TRBD2. Germline CDR1 and CDR2: MGHRA and YSYEKL. The CDR3 runs 16 residues. The V segment lost 2 bases and the J segment 4 bases; nucleotides outside the gene matches: 10. CDR3 DNA sequence: TGCGCCAGCAGCCAACCGATAGCGGGGTTGTCTTACGAGCAGTACTTC. This encodes CASSQPIAGLSYEQYF.

This chain links TRBV11-2 with TRBJ2-3; 9 bases are shared with TRBD2. Germline values: CDR1 SGHAT, CDR2 FQNNGV. Trimming removed 7 bases from V and 7 bases from J; junction bases left unmatched: 12. The CDR3 length is 15 residues. This chain's CDR3 is CASTATSGSFHTQYF. The CDR3 nucleotides read TGTGCCAGCACCGCCACTAGCGGGTCGTTTCATACGCAGTATTTT.

The chain has TRBV19 and TRBJ1-5, with 9 bases matching TRBD1. Germline-derived CDR1 and CDR2 are LNHDA and SQIVND (reference sequence). The CDR3 runs to 13 residues. V was clipped by 6 bases and J by 4 bases; unmatched bases: 1. CDR3 loop: CASRGQGNQPQHF. The CDR3 region has the DNA TGTGCCAGTAGGGGACAGGGAAATCAGCCCCAGCATTTT.

This clone was recorded once. This sequence joins TRBV7-9 and TRBJ2-1; perhaps TRBD2 as D (5 bases). CDR3 length: 16 amino acids. Germline V lookup: CDR1 SEHNR, CDR2 FQNEAQ (reference sequence). Between the trimmed V and J ends, which lost 6 bases and 2 bases, there was a span of 17 bases. CDR3: CASRDERGSAYNEQFF. CDR3 in DNA: TGTGCCAGCAGGGATGAACGGGGTTCAGCCTACAATGAGCAGTTCTTC.

This clone was seen a few times. The V and J genes are TRBV2 and TRBJ1-1; a possible D gene is TRBD1 (6 bases). Germline V gene lookup returns CDR1 SNHLY and CDR2 FYNNEI. The CDR3 totals 15 residues. Trimming took off 5 bases at V and 2 bases at J, with 15 bases between the two ends. The CDR3 is CASSPQGSSNTEAFF. The DNA of the CDR3 is TGTGCCAGCAGTCCACAGGGATCGTCCAACACTGAAGCTTTCTTT.

The chain combines TRBV19 with TRBJ2-6; 7 positions agree with TRBD2. Germline trimming cut 5 bases from V and 4 bases from J; bases unmatched to any gene: 5. Germline CDR1 LNHDA, CDR2 SQIVND (reference sequence). The CDR3 sequence is 15 residues long. The CDR3 DNA is TGTGCCAGTAGTCGGGGAGGGACCGGGGCCAACGTCCTGACTTTC. Residues: CASSRGGTGANVLTF.

V is TRBV20-1 and J is TRBJ1-2, with D perhaps matching TRBD1 (5 bases). The germline V gene encodes CDR1 DFQATT and CDR2 SNEGSKA (reference sequence). The CDR3 covers 11 residues. The V end was cut by 7 bases, the J end by 3 bases, with 9 bases between. CDR3 residues: CSGQGDYGYTF. DNA of the CDR3: TGCAGTGGGCAGGGCGACTATGGCTACACCTTC.

The chain links TRBV5-1 to TRBJ2-7, with a weak D call TRBD2 (5 bases). The V end was cut by 0 bases, the J end by 7 bases, with 8 bases between. The CDR3 runs 12 residues. Germline V gene sequence: CDR1 SGHRS, CDR2 YFSETQ. The CDR3 spells CASSLGLREQYF. As DNA, the CDR3 is TGCGCCAGCAGCTTGGGACTACGGGAGCAGTACTTC.

V is TRBV6-5 and J is TRBJ1-6; D not resolved. V was trimmed by 6 bases and J by 8 bases, leaving 5 bases between them. Germline values: CDR1 MNHEY, CDR2 SVGAGI. The CDR3 spans 11 residues. CDR3 protein: CASSHDSPLHF. CDR3 nucleotide sequence: TGTGCCAGCAGCCACGATTCACCCCTCCACTTT.

The rearrangement joins TRBV3-1 (or the pseudogene TRBV3-2) to TRBJ1-2; tentative D call: TRBD1 (6 bases). Germline CDR1 is LGHDT and CDR2 is YNNKEL (reference sequence). There are 15 residues in the CDR3. Trimming took off 3 bases at V and 5 bases at J, with 16 bases between the two ends. CDR3 coding DNA: TGTGCCAGCAGCCAGGAAACCGGGACAACGTATGGCTACACCTTC. The encoded protein is CASSQETGTTYGYTF.

In this sample, this clone turned up a few times. The chain joins TRBV7-3 to TRBJ2-5, with TRBD1 matching over 9 bases. Trimming cost V 8 bases and J 4 bases; bases outside gene matches: 14. The CDR3 sequence is 16 residues long. The germline CDR1 and CDR2 sequences are SGHTA and FQGTGA. CDR3 region: CASRLSGQGHTETQYF. CDR3 nucleotides: TGTGCCAGCCGCCTTAGCGGACAGGGGCATACAGAGACCCAGTACTTC.

This clone was seen a handful of times. The rearrangement joins TRBV6-5 to TRBJ2-1; 8 nucleotides agree with TRBD2. Germline CDR1 MNHEY, CDR2 SVGAGI. This CDR3 contains 14 residues. V lost 7 bases, J lost 9 bases, and 11 bases stayed unmatched. The DNA for the CDR3 is TGTGCCAGCATTCTTCCCGGGAGGGCCACTGAGCAGTTCTTC. The encoded protein is CASILPGRATEQFF.

V gene TRBV3-1 (or the pseudogene TRBV3-2) combines with J gene TRBJ1-4; D is unclear. The CDR3 contains 17 residues. Germline CDR1 and CDR2: LGHDT and YNNKEL (reference sequence). V lost 2 bases to trimming and J lost 2 bases, with 15 bases between them. The CDR3 DNA reads TGTGCCAGCAGCCAAATAGCTTCGGGGAGGACTAATGAAAAACTGTTTTTT. This encodes CASSQIASGRTNEKLFF.

The chain carries TRBV19 and TRBJ1-5; D unclear. Trimming shortened V by 6 bases and J by 6 bases, and 18 bases separated the two germline ends. CDR1 and CDR2 (germline): LNHDA, SQIVND (reference sequence). The CDR3 totals 15 residues. Here the CDR3 DNA reads TGTGCCAGTAGCCCCCGTTCAGTTTCGGGTCAGCCCCAGCATTTT. This encodes CASSPRSVSGQPQHF.

This chain joins TRBV10-3 and TRBJ1-1; D is possibly TRBD1 (6 bases). Germline-derived CDR1 and CDR2 are ENHRY and SYGVKD. The CDR3 extends over 13 amino acids. Trimming cost V 4 bases and J 6 bases, with 12 bases left between them. The DNA of the CDR3 is TGTGCCATCAGTGTTGGGGGGGCCGCTGAAGCTTTCTTT. Amino acid sequence: CAISVGGAAEAFF.

CDR3 protein: CATSPRTGAFSGNTIYF. DNA for the CDR3: TGTGCCACCAGCCCTAGGACAGGGGCCTTCTCTGGAAACACCATATATTTT. This chain joins TRBV15 and TRBJ1-3; 9 bases align to TRBD1. CDR1 and CDR2 from the germline V gene are LNHNV and YYDKDF (reference sequence). CDR3 length: 17 amino acids. V lost 5 bases, J lost 0 bases, and 8 bases stayed unmatched.

The CDR3 loop is CASSPNLATGELFF. As DNA, the CDR3 is TGCGCCAGCAGCCCCAACCTCGCGACCGGGGAGCTGTTTTTT. The rearrangement joins TRBV5-1 to TRBJ2-2; D unclear. The CDR3 spans 14 residues. The germline V and J ends were trimmed by 4 bases and 5 bases, with 12 bases remaining between them. The germline V gene has CDR1 SGHRS and CDR2 YFSETQ.

The V gene is TRBV7-3, the J gene TRBJ2-2; TRBD2 agrees at 9 bases. Germline loops: CDR1 SGHTA, CDR2 FQGTGA. V was clipped by 0 bases and J by 7 bases; unmatched bases: 6. This CDR3 is built from 16 residues. The CDR3 region has the DNA TGTGCCAGCAGCTTAACCCCTAGCGGGAAAGGCGGGGAGCTGTTTTTT. It encodes CASSLTPSGKGGELFF.

The chain uses TRBV3-1 (or the pseudogene TRBV3-2) and TRBJ1-2; D perhaps matches TRBD1 (5 bases). The length of the CDR3 is 14 residues. The V gene lost 4 bases and the J gene lost 4 bases, with 13 bases spanning the gap. CDR1 is LGHDT, CDR2 YNNKEL, per germline (reference sequence). CDR3: CASSLPGDFYGYTF. The CDR3 DNA follows: TGTGCCAGCAGCCTCCCCGGGGACTTCTATGGCTACACCTTC.

The gene calls are TRBV19 and TRBJ1-5, with unresolved D. The CDR3 has 14 amino acids. V gave up 5 bases and J gave up 1 base, with 9 bases separating them. The germline V gene has CDR1 LNHDA and CDR2 SQIVND (reference sequence). The chain's CDR3 is CASSQRESNQPQHF. In DNA, the CDR3 is TGTGCCAGTAGTCAGAGAGAGAGCAATCAGCCCCAGCATTTT.

The genes are TRBV27 and TRBJ2-7, with D unclear. V was cut by 0 bases and J by 6 bases, with 15 bases left in between. Germline V CDR1 and CDR2: MNHEY, SMNVEV (reference sequence). This CDR3 is 15 amino acids long. For the CDR3, the DNA is TGTGCCAGCAGTTTATCCTCCCACCTTACGGGCGAGCAGTACTTC. Protein sequence: CASSLSSHLTGEQYF.

The chain couples TRBV7-9 to TRBJ2-7, with 9 bases identical to TRBD2. CDR1 is SEHNR and CDR2 is FQNEAQ in the germline V gene (reference sequence). The CDR3 has 14 residues. V shed 4 bases and J 7 bases; nucleotides not matched to a gene: 8. As DNA, the CDR3 is TGTGCCAGCAGCTACGCGGGAGGGGTTCTGGAGCAGTACTTC. Its protein is CASSYAGGVLEQYF.

This CDR3 reads CASSLWQGKGDTQYF. CDR3 bases: TGTGCCAGCAGTTTATGGCAGGGAAAGGGAGATACGCAGTATTTT. V and J are TRBV28 and TRBJ2-3, with D possibly being TRBD1 (5 bases). The germline V and J ends were trimmed by 0 bases and 5 bases, with 12 bases remaining between them. Germline CDR1 is MDHEN and CDR2 is SYDVKM. There are 15 residues in the CDR3.

The chain employs TRBV6-1 and TRBJ1-5; D gene uncertain. The CDR3 has 15 amino acids. Germline assignment: CDR1 MNHNS and CDR2 SASEGT. Trimming removed 2 bases at V and 0 bases at J, with 8 bases between. In DNA, the CDR3 is TGTGCCAGCAGTGAAACCGCTTATAGCAATCAGCCCCAGCATTTT. Amino acids: CASSETAYSNQPQHF.

A single count supports this clone. The chain employs TRBV29-1 and TRBJ1-4; D remains unclear. V was shortened by 4 bases and J by 6 bases, with 12 bases between the two germline ends. CDR3 length: 13 residues. The germline V gene encodes CDR1 SQVTM and CDR2 ANQGSEA. The CDR3 DNA reads TGCAGCGTTGCGGGTAGGGTGGATGAAAAACTGTTTTTT. It specifies CSVAGRVDEKLFF.

In this sample, this clone turned up once. The chain links TRBV27 to TRBJ1-1; possibly TRBD1 for D (6 bases). This CDR3 contains 15 residues. V gave up 2 bases and J gave up 6 bases, with 16 bases separating them. From germline, CDR1 is MNHEY and CDR2 SMNVEV (reference sequence). CDR3 in amino acids: CASSLKAGGRPEAFF. In nucleotides, the CDR3 is TGTGCCAGCAGTTTAAAGGCTGGGGGCCGACCTGAAGCTTTCTTT.

This clone was recorded only once. The genes are TRBV7-3 and TRBJ2-5; 10 bases agree with TRBD1. Germline V CDR1 and CDR2: SGHTA, FQGTGA. CDR3 length equals 15 residues. Trimming removed 6 bases from V and 5 bases from J; junction bases left unmatched: 9. CDR3 loop: CASSATRDRGETQYF. Here the CDR3 DNA reads TGTGCCAGCAGTGCAACCCGGGACAGGGGTGAGACCCAGTACTTC.